The T cell receptor beta chain described here comes from a study of T cells in Graves' hyperthyroidism and ophthalmopathy. Notes on the study in general: The blood repertoire included most of the expanded thyroid clonotypes above 0.001.

For the diagnoses, clinical symptoms, serum thyroxine and TRAb, thyroid ultrasound and orbital computed tomography were used. CDR1 and CDR2 (germline): MDHEN, SYDVKM. The CDR3 spans 15 residues. V lost 5 bases, J lost 3 bases, and 5 bases stayed unmatched. This clonotype was seen at least ten times. Its antigen is not known. Researchers amplified the TCR beta CDR3 regions from RNA transcripts. Researchers ran a first-round RT-PCR on the TCR CDR3 using the HTBI primer set. TCRdb re-analysed the multiplex PCR reads in MiXCR, keeping a single row per CDR3 protein. Of about 640,000 distinct CDR3 sequences listed, 20% to 25% are singletons.

The sequencing input was blood. The origin of this receptor is a man younger than 40 with Graves' ophthalmopathy. The J gene is TRBJ2-3, the V gene TRBV28, with TRBD2 identical over 10 bases. The CDR3 bases are TGTGCCAGCAGTCGAAGCGGGAGGGGTACAGATACGCAGTATTTT. This gives the protein CASSRSGRGTDTQYF.